This T cell receptor beta chain was captured by sequencing in a study of blood T cell repertoires in COVID-19. Overall study: COVID-19 samples from acute and convalescent phases originated in the United States, Italy and Spain.

Cohort placement rested on clinical history that participants reported themselves. Germline CDR1 and CDR2: LGHDT and YNNKEL (reference sequence). CDR3 size: 14 residues. V lost 0 bases to trimming and J lost 3 bases, with 7 bases between them. Per the study methods: Amplified reference gene primers provided the basis for estimating nucleated cell counts. Only in-frame clones appear in the TCRdb table, and some are missing; sequencing was by immunoSEQ multiplex PCR. Clone size and V and J calls were adopted from that table, with D and trimming inferred from the DNA. The data show approximately 240,000 clones, 80% to 90% seen once.

The receptor was isolated from a woman in her 50s in a cohort exposed to, infected with or recovered from COVID-19 (not recorded which). Material: PBMCs or T cells enriched from blood (not recorded which). The gene calls are TRBV3-1 (or the pseudogene TRBV3-2) and TRBJ2-3; maybe TRBD2 (5 bases). The CDR3 nucleotides are TGTGCCAGCAGCCAAGATTCGGGGACAGATACGCAGTATTTT. It is translated as CASSQDSGTDTQYF.